The 28 T cell receptor beta chains listed next were all sequenced from one sample in a study of breast tumors, draining lymph nodes, adjacent tissues. Each CDR3 protein is one row after TCRdb ran MiXCR on the multiplex PCR reads. The repertoire includes approximately 230,000 distinct CDR3 sequences, under 40% of them detected once, and over 3.5% sits in the top ten. Breast cancer patients provided tissue from their axillary draining lymph nodes. The source material was axillary lymph node tissue. These receptors all come from a female donor with breast cancer. Some clones in this sample may be carry-over from other donors' samples.

This clonotype appeared many times. The rearrangement joins TRBV5-1 to TRBJ1-2; no clear D. The CDR3 is made up of 11 amino acids. Germline CDR1 and CDR2: SGHRS and YFSETQ. Trimming shortened V by 6 bases and J by 4 bases, and 7 bases separated the two germline ends. The DNA of the CDR3 is TGCGCCAGCAAGTCGGCCTATGGCTACACCTTC. Its protein product is CASKSAYGYTF.

This sequence joins TRBV6-7 and TRBJ2-7; TRBD2 aligns across 8 bases. TRBV6-7 qualifies as an ORF whose function is uncertain. V gave up 6 bases and J gave up 9 bases; unmatched junction bases: 10. The CDR3 has 13 amino acids. This chain's CDR3 is CASSDQREQRQYF. In DNA, the CDR3 is TGTGCCAGCAGCGACCAGCGGGAGCAACGGCAGTACTTC.

This clonotype was counted many times. This chain uses TRBV7-3 with TRBJ2-6; a possible D gene is TRBD2 (5 bases). The CDR3 has 15 amino acids. V lost 1 base and J lost 3, with 7 bases in between. Germline values: CDR1 SGHTA, CDR2 FQGTGA. The CDR3 nucleotides read TGTGCCAGCAGCTTAAATCGGGATGGGGCCAACGTCCTGACTTTC. This gives the protein CASSLNRDGANVLTF.

The V call is TRBV6-6, the J call TRBJ2-1; the match to TRBD1 covers 10 bases. Germline CDR1 MNHNY, CDR2 SVGAGI (reference sequence). The CDR3 is 15 amino acids. With 4 bases clipped from V and 10 bases from J, the junction kept 10 bases outside the gene matches. The CDR3 spells CASSLGTGEYREQFF. The CDR3 DNA sequence: TGTGCCAGCAGTTTAGGGACAGGGGAGTATAGGGAGCAGTTCTTC.

This clonotype was counted at least ten times. The chain couples TRBV19 to TRBJ1-5; no reliable D call. Germline CDR1 is LNHDA and CDR2 is SQIVND (reference sequence). V shed 6 bases and J shed 3 bases, with 12 bases lying between them. The CDR3 is made up of 14 amino acids. The CDR3 DNA sequence: TGTGCCAGTAGCCCGGGGAGGGCCAATCAGCCCCAGCATTTT. Translated: CASSPGRANQPQHF. Full variable domain (remainder filled in from reference TRBV19 and TRBJ1-5): DGGITQSPKYLFRKEGQNVTLSCEQNLNHDAMYWYRQDPGQGLRLIYYSQIVNDFQKGDIAEGYSVSREKKESFPLTVTSAQKNPTAFYLCASSPGRANQPQHFGDGTRLSIL.

This chain joins TRBV10-3 and TRBJ2-3; a weak D match, TRBD1 (6 bases). V lost 2 bases, J lost 11 bases, and 17 bases lay in between. The CDR3 sequence is 14 residues long. Germline V gene data show CDR1 as ENHRY and CDR2 as SYGVKD. The CDR3 DNA is TGTGCCATCAGTGAGGAAGTTTCAGGGGATCAGCAGTATTTT. Amino acid sequence: CAISEEVSGDQQYF.

Points on this clonotype: Sequence at one end of the junction differs from germline and may be a read error. The genes are TRBV7-7 and TRBJ1-6; D perhaps matches TRBD1 (6 bases). The CDR3 is 15 residues long. CDR1 is SSHAT, CDR2 FNYEAQ, per germline (reference sequence). CDR3 DNA sequence: TGTGCTAGCAGCCCCGGACAGCATGCATATTCACCCCTCCACTTT. It is translated as CASSPGQHAYSPLHF.

Ten or more counts support this clonotype. V gene TRBV19 combines with J gene TRBJ1-4; D unresolved. The CDR3 has 16 residues. Germline V CDR1 and CDR2: LNHDA, SQIVND (reference sequence). V was pared by 1 base and J by 3 bases, with 12 bases between. Here the CDR3 reads CASSIGGTGSNEKLFF. CDR3 DNA sequence: TGTGCCAGTAGTATAGGCGGAACGGGCTCTAATGAAAAACTGTTTTTT. The variable domain in full, completed from reference TRBV19 and TRBJ1-4, reads DGGITQSPKYLFRKEGQNVTLSCEQNLNHDAMYWYRQDPGQGLRLIYYSQIVNDFQKGDIAEGYSVSREKKESFPLTVTSAQKNPTAFYLCASSIGGTGSNEKLFFGSGTQLSVL.

This clonotype was seen ten or more times. The chain combines TRBV7-2 with TRBJ2-5; D may be TRBD1 (6 bases). There are 15 residues in the CDR3. Germline V gene data show CDR1 as SGHTA and CDR2 as FQGNSA. The V gene lost 4 bases and the J gene lost 2 bases, with 14 bases spanning the gap. CDR3 region: CASSSPGHLQETQYF. CDR3 nucleotides: TGTGCCAGCAGCTCCCCGGGACACCTTCAAGAGACCCAGTACTTC.

The table lists this clonotype with many counts. The rearrangement uses TRBV5-8 and TRBJ1-2, with 9 bases matching TRBD1. Germline lookup yields CDR1 SGHTS and CDR2 YDEGEE. The CDR3 runs to 13 residues. V was pared by 3 bases and J by 8 bases, with 5 bases of the junction left unmatched. The CDR3 reads CASSSGTGLGYTF. The CDR3 DNA reads as TGTGCCAGCAGCTCGGGGACAGGGTTAGGCTACACCTTC.

This clonotype was detected ten times or more. CDR3: CASSYKESSPADTQYF. Written as DNA, the CDR3 is TGTGCCAGCAGCTACAAGGAATCGAGTCCGGCAGATACGCAGTATTTT. The genes are TRBV13 and TRBJ2-3; D gene uncertain. The CDR3 contains 16 residues. Trimming left V 4 bases short and J 4 bases short, with 18 bases between. Germline CDR1 reads PRHDT; CDR2 reads FYEKMQ (reference sequence).

This chain links TRBV4-3 with TRBJ2-3; TRBD2 agrees at 8 bases. There are 17 residues in the CDR3. Germline trimming cut 0 bases from V and 3 bases from J; bases unmatched to any gene: 8. Germline loops: CDR1 LGHNA, CDR2 YSLEER. CDR3 bases: TGCGCCAGCAGCCAAGATTGGGCTAGCGGGTGGACAGATACGCAGTATTTT. Protein product: CASSQDWASGWTDTQYF.

This clonotype was found a few times. A much more abundant neighbour one base away suggests this may be a read error. This chain uses TRBV20-1 with TRBJ1-2; D unresolved. CDR3 length: 13 residues. V was clipped by 7 bases and J by 10 bases, with 22 bases between them. The germline gives CDR1 DFQATT, CDR2 SNEGSKA (reference sequence). Here the CDR3 DNA reads TGCAGTGTTCTGGACCGTTCGGGTGGTGCCTACACCTTC. Its translation: CSVLDRSGGAYTF.

This clonotype showed up just a few times. V gene TRBV3-1 combines with J gene TRBJ2-1; no firm D call. Trimming removed 1 base from V and 9 bases from J, with 10 bases in between. This CDR3 comprises 13 residues. Looked up from germline, CDR1 is LGHDT and CDR2 is YNNKEL (reference sequence). The CDR3 is CASSQGPSVEQFF. CDR3 in DNA: TGTGCCAGCAGCCAAGGACCGAGCGTTGAGCAGTTCTTC.

This clonotype was detected only a few times. The chain links TRBV28 to TRBJ2-5; D is perhaps TRBD1 or TRBD2 (5 bases each). Trimming cost V 6 bases and J 0 bases, with 14 bases left between them. Germline V gene lookup returns CDR1 MDHEN and CDR2 SYDVKM. The CDR3 runs 15 residues. Written as DNA, the CDR3 is TGTGCCAGCAGGGGAGCGGCAGGGCACCAAGAGACCCAGTACTTC. It is translated as CASRGAAGHQETQYF.

This clonotype occurred a few times. J is TRBJ2-3 and V is TRBV11-3; 9 nucleotides align to TRBD1. CDR1 and CDR2 from the germline V gene are SGHNT and YENEEA. This CDR3 has 16 residues. The J segment lost 4 bases and the V segment lost 1 base, leaving 6 bases of the junction unmatched. CDR3 nucleotide sequence: TGTGCCAGCAGCTTAGGTGGCGGGACAGGGTCAGATACGCAGTATTTT. Translating it yields CASSLGGGTGSDTQYF.

This clonotype occurred many times. The rearrangement links TRBV11-3 to TRBJ2-2, with 9 bases lining up with TRBD1. Germline loops: CDR1 SGHNT, CDR2 YENEEA. CDR3 length: 15 amino acids. The trim removed 5 bases at V and 4 bases at J, leaving 5 bases unmatched. DNA for the CDR3: TGTGCCAGCAGCACCGGGGACAGGGCCACCGGGGAGCTGTTTTTT. Amino acid sequence: CASSTGDRATGELFF.

This clonotype was counted many times. The CDR3, as DNA: TGTGCCAGCAGCCTTCGGATCGATCAGCCCCAGCATTTT. Translating it yields CASSLRIDQPQHF. The J gene is TRBJ1-5, the V gene TRBV7-2, with unresolved D. This CDR3 is built from 13 residues. Germline loops: CDR1 SGHTA, CDR2 FQGNSA. V was shortened by 5 bases and J by 5 bases, with 10 bases between the two germline ends. Full variable domain (rest looked up from reference TRBV7-2 and TRBJ1-5): GAGVSQSPSNKVTEKGKDVELRCDPISGHTALYWYRQSLGQGLEFLIYFQGNSAPDKSGLPSDRFSAERTGGSVSTLTIQRTQQEDSAVYLCASSLRIDQPQHFGDGTRLSIL.

The chain carries TRBV9 and TRBJ2-1; weak D call: TRBD2 (6 bases). Germline V gene data show CDR1 as SGDLS and CDR2 as YYNGEE. Trimming stripped 5 bases from V and 7 bases from J, with 13 bases between. The CDR3 length is 13 residues. The CDR3 DNA is TGTGCCAGCAGTCGAACTGCGGGGAATGAGCAGTTCTTC. Its protein product is CASSRTAGNEQFF.

CDR3 sequence reads: CAIRGDLCSYNEQFF. The CDR3 coding sequence is TGTGCCATCAGGGGGGACCTCTGCTCCTACAATGAGCAGTTCTTC. The rearrangement uses TRBV7-3 and TRBJ2-1; D might be TRBD1 (7 bases). The CDR3 sequence is 15 residues long. The V end lost 10 bases, the J end lost 0 bases, and 16 bases lay between the germline ends. The germline CDR1 and CDR2 sequences are SGHTA and FQGTGA.

This clonotype was detected many times. The chain has TRBV3-1 and TRBJ2-3; D is possibly TRBD1 (6 bases). Trimming pared 10 bases from V and 2 bases from J, leaving 16 bases between. Germline V lookup: CDR1 LGHDT, CDR2 YNNKEL (reference sequence). This CDR3 has 14 residues. The DNA of the CDR3 is TGTGCCACCTCCAGGCTGGGGGCCACAGATACGCAGTATTTT. Translation: CATSRLGATDTQYF.

CDR3 loop: CSATLGAMNTEAFF. CDR3 DNA sequence: TGCAGTGCGACATTGGGGGCGATGAACACTGAAGCTTTCTTT. The V and J genes are TRBV20-1 and TRBJ1-1; weak D call: TRBD1 (6 bases). Looked up from germline, CDR1 is DFQATT and CDR2 is SNEGSKA (reference sequence). There are 14 residues in the CDR3. Trimming cost V 6 bases and J 0 bases, with 14 bases left between them.

In the case of this clonotype: A junction boundary mismatches the germline segment, possibly from a read error. This chain links TRBV7-3 with TRBJ2-1; 10 bases map to TRBD1. CDR1 SGHTA and CDR2 FQGTGA come from the germline V gene. The CDR3 is 15 residues long. CDR3 in amino acids: CASSIGTGVGNKQSF. Written as DNA, the CDR3 is TGTGCCAGCAGCATAGGGACAGGGGTAGGCAATAAGCAGTCCTTC.

The chain combines TRBV19 with TRBJ2-3, with 9 bases aligning to TRBD2. With 5 bases clipped from V and 0 bases from J, the junction kept 15 bases outside the gene matches. CDR3 length: 19 amino acids. Per the germline V gene, CDR1 is LNHDA and CDR2 is SQIVND (reference sequence). The CDR3 nucleotides read TGTGCCAGTAGTTGGGCCGGGGCGGGGGGGGTCTTTAGCACAGATACGCAGTATTTT. Its protein is CASSWAGAGGVFSTDTQYF. The entire variable domain, with the rest obtained from reference TRBV19 and TRBJ2-3, is as follows: DGGITQSPKYLFRKEGQNVTLSCEQNLNHDAMYWYRQDPGQGLRLIYYSQIVNDFQKGDIAEGYSVSREKKESFPLTVTSAQKNPTAFYLCASSWAGAGGVFSTDTQYFGPGTRLTVL.

This clonotype was detected ten times or more. The V call is TRBV20-1, the J call TRBJ2-3; 10 nucleotides align to TRBD2. The germline gives CDR1 DFQATT, CDR2 SNEGSKA (reference sequence). The V segment lost 5 bases and the J segment 2 bases; nucleotides outside the gene matches: 7. The CDR3 loop spans 15 amino acids. CDR3 DNA: TGCAGTGCTTCCGGACTAGCGGTAACCACAGATACGCAGTATTTT. Its protein is CSASGLAVTTDTQYF.

This clonotype was counted many times. V is TRBV20-1 and J is TRBJ2-5; 8 nucleotides line up with TRBD2. Germline CDR1 reads DFQATT; CDR2 reads SNEGSKA (reference sequence). CDR3 length: 13 amino acids. V trimming: 8 bases; J trimming: 5 bases; junction bases outside the gene matches: 10. CDR3 in amino acids: CSIIAGWRETQYF. CDR3 coding DNA: TGCAGTATCATAGCGGGGTGGCGGGAGACCCAGTACTTC.

With respect to this clonotype: This may be a read error: a much more frequent sequence differs by one nucleotide. V and J are TRBV29-1 and TRBJ2-2, with 7 bases matching TRBD1. The junction had 8 bases not matched to a gene; V was cut back by 7 bases and J by 6 bases. The CDR3 is made up of 13 amino acids. Germline V CDR1 and CDR2: SQVTM, ANQGSEA. This CDR3 is CSAATGSPGELFF. The CDR3, as DNA: TGCAGCGCCGCGACAGGGTCCCCCGGGGAGCTGTTTTTT.

In its sample, this clonotype was seen many times. The chain links TRBV11-2 to TRBJ2-1; TRBD2 agrees at 11 bases. The V gene's germline CDR1 is SGHAT and CDR2 FQNNGV. CDR3 size: 16 residues. Trimming took 5 bases from V and 2 from J; bases not matched to a gene: 5. The CDR3: CASSPLAGGPYNEQFF. The CDR3 DNA follows: TGTGCCAGCAGCCCATTAGCGGGAGGGCCCTACAATGAGCAGTTCTTC.